The clone carrying this T cell receptor (beta chain) occurred a few times. Its specificity is unknown. Libraries were prepared by immunoSEQ multiplex PCR; TCRdb keeps only in-frame clonotypes and omits some of them. The data contain 2,500 to 3,000 clones, more than 25% of them singletons. These data come from a study of T cells in localized non-small cell lung cancer. Whole-study findings and limits: Appearances in adjacent lung were noted for a median 57 of the top 100 tumor clones. A higher density of T cells in blood coincided with extended overall survival. Uninvolved neighboring lung showed the greatest T cell clonality, exceeding tumor. The tumor had only one region sequenced, so heterogeneity remains possible.

The V gene's germline CDR1 is MDHEN and CDR2 SYDVKM. The CDR3 is made up of 15 amino acids. The germline V and J ends were trimmed by 5 bases and 11 bases, with 24 bases remaining between them. This chain connects TRBV28 to TRBJ1-1; D unresolved. The sequences come from lung tumor tissue, collected before any cancer treatment. This sequence was found in a female donor at least 60 years old with stage II squamous cell lung carcinoma. The DNA for the CDR3 is TGTGCCAGCAGTATCCCAGGTGGTCACGGACTCGGGGCTTTCTTT. Translation: CASSIPGGHGLGAFF.